A single sample gave rise to the 23 T cell receptor beta chains below, sequenced in a study of identical twins. TCRdb fed the 5' RACE reads into MiXCR, producing one record per CDR3 protein. The profile shows roughly 230,000 distinct CDR3 sequences, around 8.8% of them singletons. Another study also made use of these data, one on yellow fever vaccine responses in identical twins.

Specimen: CD8+ T cells sorted from blood. All receptors derive from a woman in her late teens or twenties in good health.

This chain joins TRBV24-1 and TRBJ2-3, with TRBD2 matching over 10 bases. CDR3 length: 17 residues. The J segment lost 4 bases and the V segment lost 3 bases, leaving 9 bases of the junction unmatched. Germline-derived CDR1 and CDR2 are KGHDR and SFDVKD. The chain's CDR3 is CATSDLAGASLADTQYF. The CDR3 DNA sequence: TGTGCCACCAGTGATCTAGCGGGAGCGTCTTTGGCAGATACGCAGTATTTT.

This clonotype occurred a few times. The J gene is TRBJ2-1, the V gene TRBV12-3 or TRBV12-4; 8 bases agree with TRBD2. The CDR3 sequence is 15 residues long. J was trimmed by 4 bases and V by 5 bases; bases with no gene match: 7. The CDR3 nucleotides read TGTGCCAGCAGTCCCCTTAGCGGGACTTACAATGAGCAGTTCTTC. Its protein product is CASSPLSGTYNEQFF.

This clonotype occurred many times. The rearrangement joins TRBV29-1 to TRBJ2-1, with 9 positions matching TRBD2. V dropped 6 bases and J dropped 0; count of bases not matched to a gene: 15. This CDR3 comprises 18 residues. Germline V CDR1 and CDR2: SQVTM, ANQGSEA. The CDR3 loop reads CSVLSGGLPLSSYNEQFF. CDR3 nucleotide sequence: TGCAGCGTCCTAAGCGGGGGGCTGCCTCTGAGCTCCTACAATGAGCAGTTCTTC.

This clonotype was counted a few times. J is TRBJ1-6 and V is TRBV13; unclear D gene. Deletions cut 3 bases from V and 9 bases from J, with 9 bases between. Per the germline V gene, CDR1 is PRHDT and CDR2 is FYEKMQ (reference sequence). This CDR3 comprises 13 residues. Written as DNA, the CDR3 is TGTGCCAGCAGCTTGGGCCCGAGTTCACCCCTCCACTTT. Its translation is CASSLGPSSPLHF.

This clonotype came up many times. The chain couples TRBV7-2 to TRBJ2-1; a possible D gene is TRBD1 (5 bases). CDR1 SGHTA and CDR2 FQGNSA come from the germline V gene. Trimming removed 8 bases from V and 0 bases from J, with 14 bases in between. The CDR3 sequence is 15 residues long. CDR3 sequence: CASHRPDSSYNEQFF. For the CDR3, the DNA is TGTGCCAGCCACCGGCCAGACAGCTCCTACAATGAGCAGTTCTTC.

This clonotype came up a few times. This rearrangement joins TRBV7-2 to TRBJ2-7, with 8 bases aligning to TRBD1. CDR1 is SGHTA and CDR2 is FQGNSA in the germline V gene. With V trimmed by 1 base and J by 7 bases, 6 bases remained unmatched. The CDR3 contains 14 residues. The CDR3 reads CASSLEWTGWEQYF. CDR3 nucleotide sequence: TGTGCCAGCAGCTTAGAGTGGACAGGGTGGGAGCAGTACTTC.

Remarks on this clonotype: A read error may explain this, as a much larger clone is one base away. The V and J genes are TRBV29-1 and TRBJ2-3; D gene uncertain. Germline V gene data show CDR1 as SQVTM and CDR2 as ANQGSEA. Trimming removed 5 bases from V and 2 bases from J, with 14 bases in between. This CDR3 comprises 14 residues. CDR3 DNA sequence: TGCAGCGTTCTGAGCTGGAGCTCCACAGATACGCAGTATTTT. It yields the protein CSVLSWSSTDTQYF.

In DNA form, the CDR3 reads TGTGCCAGCAGTACGGGACTAGCTTATGAGCAGTTCTTC. This encodes CASSTGLAYEQFF. The rearrangement joins TRBV27 to TRBJ2-1, with 9 positions matching TRBD2. V shed 5 bases, J shed 8 bases, and the junction held 4 bases outside the gene matches. Germline V gives CDR1 MNHEY, CDR2 SMNVEV (reference sequence). CDR3 length: 13 amino acids.

There are many counts of this clonotype. The V and J genes are TRBV4-3 and TRBJ2-5; 8 bases align to TRBD2. V lost 4 bases and J lost 0; bases outside the gene matches: 7. The length of the CDR3 is 16 residues. CDR1 LGHNA and CDR2 YSLEER come from the germline V gene. The CDR3 spells CASSPTRLAHQETQYF. The DNA for the CDR3 is TGCGCCAGCAGCCCCACGCGACTAGCGCACCAAGAGACCCAGTACTTC.

The V call is TRBV5-1, the J call TRBJ2-3; D remains unclear. This CDR3 has 13 residues. V lost 4 bases, J lost 3 bases, and 9 bases lay in between. Germline V gene lookup returns CDR1 SGHRS and CDR2 YFSETQ. The CDR3 loop is CASSEDPTDTQYF. The CDR3, as DNA: TGCGCCAGCAGCGAAGACCCGACAGATACGCAGTATTTT.

This chain links TRBV11-2 with TRBJ2-3; D is possibly TRBD1 or TRBD2 (5 bases each). V dropped 5 bases and J dropped 4 bases, with 16 bases sitting between them. Germline V gives CDR1 SGHAT, CDR2 FQNNGV. This CDR3 comprises 15 residues. The CDR3 nucleotides read TGTGCCAGCAGCGCCCGAGGGGACCCAGCAGATACGCAGTATTTT. Its translation is CASSARGDPADTQYF.

J is TRBJ2-3 and V is TRBV10-3; 8 bases are a match to TRBD2. This CDR3 spans 17 amino acids. The J segment lost 2 bases and the V segment lost 10 bases, leaving 17 bases of the junction unmatched. Germline CDR1 is ENHRY and CDR2 is SYGVKD. The CDR3: CATVPLASGGFTDTQYF. For the CDR3, the DNA is TGTGCCACCGTCCCCCTAGCCAGCGGGGGCTTCACAGATACGCAGTATTTT.

This clonotype was found many times. The CDR3 bases are TGTGCCAGCGGCGCGGGGGGGCAGGGTGAGCAGTTCTTC. Amino acid sequence: CASGAGGQGEQFF. The genes are TRBV6-4 and TRBJ2-1; 9 bases map to TRBD2. The germline V gene encodes CDR1 MRHNA and CDR2 SNTAGT. The CDR3 runs 13 residues. The V gene end was trimmed by 8 bases and the J gene end by 9 bases; junction bases not matched to a gene: 8.

This clonotype was counted many times. V gene TRBV12-3 or TRBV12-4 combines with J gene TRBJ2-1; 8 nucleotides align to TRBD2. Trimming cost V 5 bases and J 7 bases; bases outside gene matches: 4. CDR3 length: 13 amino acids. The CDR3 is CASSRGGGNEQFF. The CDR3 coding sequence is TGTGCCAGCAGTCGGGGGGGAGGGAATGAGCAGTTCTTC.

At least ten counts were recorded for this clonotype. The chain joins TRBV12-3 or TRBV12-4 to TRBJ2-3; D unresolved. There are 14 residues in the CDR3. V dropped 5 bases and J dropped 1 base, with 10 bases sitting between them. The CDR3 DNA reads as TGTGCCAGCAGTAGTAGGACGGGCACAGATACGCAGTATTTT. Its translation: CASSSRTGTDTQYF.

The sample holds many counts of this clonotype. This chain joins TRBV12-3 or TRBV12-4 and TRBJ2-1, with 11 bases that match TRBD2. The CDR3 is 15 amino acids. The V gene end was trimmed by 1 base and the J gene end by 7 bases; junction bases not matched to a gene: 3. CDR3 loop: CASSLGTSGRNEQFF. CDR3 sequence (DNA): TGTGCCAGCAGTTTAGGGACTAGCGGGCGAAATGAGCAGTTCTTC.

This clonotype has a count of ten or more. This chain links TRBV7-9 with TRBJ2-1, with a possible D match to TRBD1 (5 bases). Germline-derived CDR1 and CDR2 are SEHNR and FQNEAQ (reference sequence). Between the trimmed V and J ends, which lost 1 base and 10 bases, there was a span of 17 bases. The CDR3 length is 15 residues. The CDR3 here is CASSLEGEKVAEQFF. CDR3 DNA: TGTGCCAGCAGCTTAGAAGGGGAAAAGGTCGCGGAGCAGTTCTTC.

This clonotype was seen only a few times. The chain carries TRBV7-6 and TRBJ2-7, with 8 bases aligning to TRBD1. This CDR3 has 16 amino acids. Germline CDR1 SGHVS, CDR2 FNYEAQ. J lost 3 bases, V lost 5 bases, and 12 bases had no gene match. This CDR3 is CASSQGAGGQNYEQYF. CDR3 coding DNA: TGTGCCAGCAGCCAGGGGGCTGGCGGGCAGAACTACGAGCAGTACTTC.

This clonotype was detected a few times. The chain links TRBV5-5 to TRBJ2-1; perhaps TRBD1 as D (6 bases). V dropped 0 bases and J dropped 4 bases, with 11 bases sitting between them. Per germline, CDR1 SGHKS and CDR2 YYEKEE (reference sequence). The CDR3 contains 15 residues. The CDR3 nucleotides are TGTGCCAGCAGCTTGGCGCAGGGGTTATACAATGAGCAGTTCTTC. Translated, it gives CASSLAQGLYNEQFF. The entire variable domain, with the rest obtained from reference TRBV5-5 and TRBJ2-1, is as follows: DAGVTQSPTHLIKTRGQQVTLRCSPISGHKSVSWYQQVLGQGPQFIFQYYEKEERGRGNFPDRFSARQFPNYSSELNVNALLLGDSALYLCASSLAQGLYNEQFFGPGTRLTVL.

This clonotype has only a few counts. The chain employs TRBV24-1 and TRBJ2-1; D gene ambiguous. The CDR3 contains 12 residues. CDR1 and CDR2 (germline): KGHDR, SFDVKD. V lost 1 base, J lost 8 bases, and 5 bases lay in between. CDR3 loop: CATSDFSYEQFF. CDR3 nucleotides: TGTGCCACCAGTGATTTTAGCTATGAGCAGTTCTTC.

This clonotype has ten or more counts. This sequence joins TRBV4-3 and TRBJ2-1; D gene uncertain. V lost 4 bases and J lost 0, with 10 bases in between. This CDR3 has 15 residues. Per the germline V gene, CDR1 is LGHNA and CDR2 is YSLEER. For the CDR3, the DNA is TGCGCCAGCAGCCCGGACCGCAGCTCCTACAATGAGCAGTTCTTC. This encodes CASSPDRSSYNEQFF.

This chain joins TRBV30 and TRBJ2-3; D could derive from TRBD1 or TRBD2 (5 bases each). The germline gives CDR1 GTSNPN, CDR2 SVGIG (reference sequence). This CDR3 has 13 residues. V shed 4 bases and J shed 3 bases, with 11 bases lying between them. The CDR3 DNA sequence: TGTGCCTGGATTGGGGGTGTGACAGATACGCAGTATTTT. Amino acid sequence: CAWIGGVTDTQYF. The whole variable domain, filled in from reference TRBV30 and TRBJ2-3, reads SQTIHQWPATLVQPVGSPLSLECTVEGTSNPNLYWYRQAAGRGLQLLFYSVGIGQISSEVPQNLSASRPQDRQFILSSKKLLLSDSGFYLCAWIGGVTDTQYFGPGTRLTVL.

This clonotype was picked up many times. The rearrangement links TRBV10-1 to TRBJ2-3; 8 nucleotides match TRBD1. The CDR3 covers 15 residues. The germline V gene has CDR1 WNHNN and CDR2 SYGVQD (reference sequence). With 3 bases clipped from V and 1 base from J, the junction kept 3 bases outside the gene matches. The CDR3 DNA reads TGCGCCAGCAGTGATTTGGGACAGGGCACAGATACGCAGTATTTT. It translates to CASSDLGQGTDTQYF.